These 8 T cell receptor beta chains came from one sample sequenced in a study of cytomegalovirus exposure and HLA in healthy donors. It was with 60 Vbeta and 13 Jbeta primers that the PCR ran. Measured with immunoSEQ multiplex PCR; TCRdb has only the in-frame clones, and not every one. The sample carries some 180,000 clones, over 65% recorded once. The specimen was PBMCs. The receptors originated from a woman aged 55-69 years in good health and CMV-seropositive.

V and J are TRBV18 and TRBJ1-6; D not certain. Germline CDR1 and CDR2: KGHSH and LQKENI. The CDR3 covers 16 residues. The germline V and J ends were trimmed by 0 bases and 9 bases, with 15 bases remaining between them. CDR3 DNA sequence: TGTGCCAGCTCACCACCCTCCACAGCCTCTGGTTCACCCCTCCACTTT. Amino acids: CASSPPSTASGSPLHF.

This clone was recorded only once. The chain combines TRBV5-1 with TRBJ2-5, with a possible D match to TRBD1 (6 bases). The end of the DNA is better explained by TRBJ2-7, so the J call may be wrong. Germline CDR1 reads SGHRS; CDR2 reads YFSETQ. The CDR3 sequence is 14 residues long. The DNA of the CDR3 is TGCGCCAGCAGCTTTACCGGGACAACCTACGAGCAGTACTTC. This encodes CASSFTGTTYEQYF.

This sequence joins TRBV7-2 and TRBJ2-5, with 9 bases fitting TRBD2. The CDR3 sequence is 16 residues long. The V gene end was trimmed by 6 bases and the J gene end by 5 bases; junction bases not matched to a gene: 13. Germline V gene data show CDR1 as SGHTA and CDR2 as FQGNSA. In nucleotides, the CDR3 is TGTGCCAGCAGACAAGGCGGGGCGGGGGGGTGGGAGACCCAGTACTTC. Protein: CASRQGGAGGWETQYF.

This clone was seen a few times. The chain uses TRBV15 and TRBJ2-4; 7 nucleotides align to TRBD1. After removal of 4 bases from V and 9 bases from J, the junction contained 12 bases not matched to a gene. CDR1 and CDR2 (germline): LNHNV, YYDKDF (reference sequence). This CDR3 region has 15 residues. The DNA of the CDR3 is TGTGCCACCAGCATGTTGCGACAGGGTCCGGTCATTCAGTACTTC. This codes for CATSMLRQGPVIQYF.

The V gene is TRBV4-2, the J gene TRBJ2-5, with 7 bases lining up with TRBD1. The last part of the DNA fits TRBJ2-7 better; the J call may be wrong. In germline, CDR1 is LGHNA, CDR2 YNFKEQ. This CDR3 is built from 15 residues. The CDR3, as DNA: TGTGCCAGCAGCCAAGACTTAGCGACAGGGCCCGAGCAGTACTTC. Translated, it gives CASSQDLATGPEQYF.

This clone was detected only once. This CDR3 is also generated by other DNA sequences in the sample. This chain uses TRBV28 with TRBJ2-3; 8 nucleotides agree with TRBD1. Germline V CDR1 and CDR2: MDHEN, SYDVKM. This CDR3 region has 14 residues. Trimming at V came to 4 bases and at J to 1 base, leaving 1 base not matched to a gene. The CDR3 nucleotides are TGTGCCAGCAGTTCGGGACAGGGCACAGATACGCAGTATTTT. This encodes CASSSGQGTDTQYF.

V usage is TRBV29-1 and J usage is TRBJ1-4, with 7 bases matching TRBD1. CDR3 length: 14 amino acids. Germline loops: CDR1 SQVTM, CDR2 ANQGSEA. The V segment lost 4 bases and the J segment 5 bases; nucleotides outside the gene matches: 7. The CDR3 loop reads CSVGGGRGNEKLFF. In DNA, the CDR3 is TGCAGCGTTGGGGGTGGCAGGGGGAATGAAAAACTGTTTTTT.

The chain uses TRBV6-5 and TRBJ2-7, with TRBD2 as a possible D gene (6 bases). This CDR3 has 13 amino acids. V was clipped by 2 bases and J by 6 bases, with 11 bases between them. Germline V gene lookup returns CDR1 MNHEY and CDR2 SVGAGI. In DNA, the CDR3 is TGTGCCAGCAGTTACAGGGAGGAAGGCGAGCAGTACTTC. It encodes CASSYREEGEQYF.